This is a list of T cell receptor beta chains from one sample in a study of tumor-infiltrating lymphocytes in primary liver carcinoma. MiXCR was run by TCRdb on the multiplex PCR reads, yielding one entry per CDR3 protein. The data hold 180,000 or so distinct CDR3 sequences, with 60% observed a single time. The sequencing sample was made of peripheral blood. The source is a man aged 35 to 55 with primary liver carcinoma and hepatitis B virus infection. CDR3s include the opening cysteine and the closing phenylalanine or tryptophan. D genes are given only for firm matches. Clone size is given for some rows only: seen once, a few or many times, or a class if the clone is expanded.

CASCRARGNEQSF,TGTGCCAGCTGCCGCGCTCGGGGCAATGAGCAGTCCTTC,-,13,TRBV13,TRBJ2-1,-
CASSRGLAGGLNEQFF,TGTGCCAGCAGCCGTGGACTAGCGGGAGGGCTCAATGAGCAGTTCTTC,TRBD2,16,TRBV5-6,TRBJ2-1,-
CASIWTGGTDTQYF,TGTGCCAGCATCTGGACAGGGGGAACAGATACGCAGTATTTT,TRBD1,14,TRBV2,TRBJ2-3,-
CASSLIQTEGQETQYF,TGTGCCAGCAGCTTAATCCAAACGGAGGGCCAAGAGACCCAGTACTTC,-,16,TRBV11-2,TRBJ2-5,many
CASRQREGLSNEQFF,TGTGCCAGCAGGCAGCGGGAGGGCCTGTCCAATGAGCAGTTCTTC,TRBD2,15,TRBV7-9,TRBJ2-1,few
CASRGSSGNTIYF,TGTGCCAGCCGGGGGAGCTCTGGAAACACCATATATTTT,-,13,TRBV6-5,TRBJ1-3,many
CASSEAGVYSGANVLTF,TGTGCCAGCAGTGAAGCGGGGGTGTACTCTGGGGCCAACGTCCTGACTTTC,TRBD2,17,TRBV6-5,TRBJ2-6,-
CASSQGQGWYEQYF,TGCGCCAGCAGCCAGGGACAGGGATGGTACGAGCAGTACTTC,TRBD1,14,TRBV5-1,TRBJ2-7,-
CAIRESGAYTF,TGTGCCATCAGAGAGTCCGGTGCTTACACCTTC,-,11,TRBV10-3,TRBJ1-2,-
CASSQLYSSLHF,TGCGCCAGCAGCCAATTATATTCATCCCTCCACTTT,-,12,TRBV4-1,TRBJ1-6,-
CASSYFVGNEQFF,TGTGCCAGCAGTTACTTCGTGGGCAATGAGCAGTTCTTC,-,13,TRBV6-2/TRBV6-3,TRBJ2-1,many
CASSLEAKNIQYF,TGTGCCAGCAGCCTAGAGGCCAAAAACATTCAGTACTTC,-,13,TRBV4-2,TRBJ2-4,many
CASSLVTTPGGGGQFF,TGTGCCAGCAGCTTAGTTACGACTCCGGGGGGGGGTGGGCAGTTCTTC,TRBD2,16,TRBV11-2,TRBJ2-1,-
CASRLGTSGVLEQYF,TGTGCCAGCAGACTCGGGACTAGCGGAGTTCTGGAGCAGTACTTC,TRBD2,15,TRBV6-2/TRBV6-3,TRBJ2-7,few
CAISDDRDRGPNEQFF,TGTGCCATCAGCGACGACCGGGACAGGGGGCCTAATGAGCAGTTCTTC,TRBD1,16,TRBV10-3,TRBJ2-1,-
CSVSSAHSTDTQYF,TGCAGCGTTTCATCGGCTCATAGCACAGATACGCAGTATTTT,-,14,TRBV29-1,TRBJ2-3,-
CAGSSSGNVRGQFF,TGTGCCGGGAGCTCTAGCGGGAACGTAAGGGGGCAGTTCTTC,TRBD2,14,TRBV11-1,TRBJ2-1,-
CTSTPTETYEQYF,TGTACCAGCACCCCGACAGAAACCTACGAGCAGTACTTC,-,13,TRBV6-2/TRBV6-3,TRBJ2-7,-
CASTTDISYEQYF,TGTGCCAGCACCACGGACATCTCCTACGAGCAGTACTTC,-,13,TRBV11-2,TRBJ2-7,many
CSVPSIAGVQETQYF,TGCAGCGTCCCCAGTATAGCGGGAGTGCAAGAGACCCAGTACTTC,TRBD2,15,TRBV29-1,TRBJ2-5,many
CASSLVWGNTGELFF,TGTGCCAGCAGCTTAGTATGGGGGAACACCGGGGAGCTGTTTTTT,-,15,TRBV11-2,TRBJ2-2,-
CASSLPGGNTDTQYF,TGCGCCAGCAGCTTACCAGGGGGCAACACAGATACGCAGTATTTT,TRBD1,15,TRBV5-1,TRBJ2-3,once
CASKTIAGANVLTF,TGTGCCAGCAAAACAATTGCCGGGGCCAACGTCCTGACTTTC,-,14,TRBV6-5,TRBJ2-6,few
CASSLGQGSEETQYF,TGTGCCAGCAGCTTGGGACAGGGGTCCGAAGAGACCCAGTACTTC,TRBD1,15,TRBV11-3,TRBJ2-5,many
CAISEGEGTGANVLTF,TGTGCCATCAGTGAGGGGGAGGGGACTGGGGCCAACGTCCTGACTTTC,TRBD2,16,TRBV10-3,TRBJ2-6,many
CVSSWDYTDHQTQYF,TGTGTCAGCAGCTGGGACTATACTGATCATCAGACGCAGTATTTT,TRBD2,15,TRBV11-2,TRBJ2-3,-
CASSGPGASSTDTQYF,TGTGCCAGCAGTGGCCCGGGAGCCTCATCCACAGATACGCAGTATTTT,-,16,TRBV6-6,TRBJ2-3,few
CSVVAEEIQYF,TGCAGCGTTGTGGCAGAAGAGATCCAGTACTTC,-,11,TRBV29-1,TRBJ2-5,-
CASSQVYRVGAGEPHHF,TGCGCCAGCAGCCAAGTGTACAGGGTAGGGGCTGGGGAGCCCCACCATTTT,-,17,TRBV4-1,TRBJ1-5,-